These 28 T cell receptor beta chains were sequenced from one sample in a study of T cell changes during pregnancy in multiple sclerosis. Clones were read by immunoSEQ multiplex PCR, and TCRdb kept only the in-frame ones, dropping some. The sample lists under 55,000 clones, 70% to 90% occurring once. The sequencing here drew on peripheral blood, taken in the first trimester of pregnancy. The receptors stem from a female donor with multiple sclerosis, enrolled in a pregnancy study.

By proportion, this clone is medium-sized (0.01 to 0.1%). The chain recombines TRBV6-4 with TRBJ2-2, with 8 nucleotides matching TRBD2. Germline lookup yields CDR1 MRHNA and CDR2 SNTAGT. This CDR3 contains 14 residues. The trim removed 2 bases at V and 4 bases at J, leaving 0 bases unmatched. CDR3: CASSDGTSTGELFF. The CDR3 bases are TGTGCCAGCAGTGACGGGACTAGCACCGGGGAGCTGTTTTTT.

The table lists this clone with a count of one. The chain joins TRBV6-5 to TRBJ1-1, with 8 bases fitting TRBD1. Germline values: CDR1 MNHEY, CDR2 SVGAGI. Trimming took 10 bases from V and 4 from J; bases not matched to a gene: 8. The CDR3 totals 13 residues. DNA of the CDR3: TGTGCCACCAAGGACAGGGACTTCACTGAAGCTTTCTTT. Amino acids: CATKDRDFTEAFF.

In DNA form, the CDR3 reads TGTGCCAGCAGTTATGGACTAGCGGGGGCTAAACCGGGGTACAATGAGCAGTTCTTC. It yields the protein CASSYGLAGAKPGYNEQFF. This rearrangement joins TRBV27 to TRBJ2-1, with TRBD2 identical over 13 bases. The germline CDR1 and CDR2 sequences are MNHEY and SMNVEV (reference sequence). V was clipped by 4 bases and J by 4 bases; unmatched bases: 13. The CDR3 is 19 amino acids.

The rearrangement uses TRBV19 and TRBJ1-4; no reliable D call. Germline CDR1 is LNHDA and CDR2 is SQIVND (reference sequence). The CDR3 is made up of 13 amino acids. Deletions cut 8 bases from V and 5 bases from J, with 12 bases between. The CDR3 DNA reads as TGTGCCAGTTCAATGGCAGTAAATGAAAAACTGTTTTTT. Amino acid sequence: CASSMAVNEKLFF.

V usage is TRBV7-9 and J usage is TRBJ1-1; D gene ambiguous. Germline values: CDR1 SEHNR, CDR2 FQNEAQ (reference sequence). This CDR3 spans 13 amino acids. V dropped 3 bases and J dropped 1 base, with 6 bases sitting between them. The CDR3 region has the DNA TGTGCCAGCAGCTTCACCGGGAACACTGAAGCTTTCTTT. Translation gives CASSFTGNTEAFF.

The rearrangement joins TRBV4-3 to TRBJ2-3; D gene ambiguous. CDR1 LGHNA and CDR2 YSLEER come from the germline V gene. Trimming cost V 1 base and J 1 base, with 6 bases left between them. The CDR3 loop spans 14 amino acids. The CDR3: CASSQVRGTDTQYF. In DNA form, the CDR3 reads TGCGCCAGCAGCCAAGTCCGGGGCACAGATACGCAGTATTTT.

The rearrangement links TRBV10-3 to TRBJ1-3, with TRBD1 identical over 8 bases. Germline V gene lookup returns CDR1 ENHRY and CDR2 SYGVKD. J was trimmed by 4 bases and V by 6 bases; bases with no gene match: 5. This CDR3 spans 14 amino acids. The CDR3, as DNA: TGTGCCATCAGCTCACAGGGGGACGGAAACACCATATATTTT. Its protein product is CAISSQGDGNTIYF.

This clone has only one observation. CDR3 region: CASSLSRMDNYGYTF. The DNA of the CDR3 is TGTGCCAGCAGCTTATCGAGGATGGATAACTATGGCTACACCTTC. The chain carries TRBV11-2 and TRBJ1-2; D remains ambiguous. The V gene's germline CDR1 is SGHAT and CDR2 FQNNGV. CDR3 length: 15 amino acids. Between the trimmed V and J ends, which lost 2 bases and 1 base, there was a span of 11 bases.

This chain links TRBV27 with TRBJ1-4, with a tentative D call TRBD1 (5 bases). The ends were cut back, 2 bases at V and 7 bases at J, with 11 bases in the middle. There are 14 residues in the CDR3. CDR1 is MNHEY and CDR2 is SMNVEV in the germline V gene (reference sequence). The CDR3 DNA sequence: TGTGCCAGCAGTTTAAGCGGGACCGCTGAAAAACTGTTTTTT. Translated: CASSLSGTAEKLFF. Together with reference TRBV27 and TRBJ1-4, the CDR3 gives the full variable domain: EAQVTQNPRYLITVTGKKLTVTCSQNMNHEYMSWYRQDPGLGLRQIYYSMNVEVTDKGDVPEGYKVSRKEKRNFPLILESPSPNQTSLYFCASSLSGTAEKLFFGSGTQLSVL.

This clone was seen only once. The chain employs TRBV12-5 and TRBJ2-7; TRBD2 matches 8 bases. The CDR3 extends over 17 amino acids. Germline assignment: CDR1 LGHNT and CDR2 FRNRAP. The V gene end was trimmed by 2 bases and the J gene end by 3 bases; junction bases not matched to a gene: 12. CDR3: CASGLPTSTSAHYEQYF. The CDR3 DNA reads TGTGCTAGTGGTTTGCCCACCTCGACTAGCGCCCACTACGAGCAGTACTTC.

This clone occurred many times. The V gene is TRBV5-4, the J gene TRBJ2-3; D is unclear. CDR1 is SGHNT, CDR2 YYREEE, per germline (reference sequence). The CDR3 spans 14 residues. The V and J ends lost 2 bases and 9 bases respectively, with 16 bases between them. CDR3: CASSLTRSVGTQYF. CDR3 nucleotide sequence: TGTGCCAGCAGCTTAACCCGAAGTGTGGGCACGCAGTATTTT.

This chain joins TRBV27 and TRBJ2-3; TRBD2 agrees at 7 bases. V lost 0 bases to trimming and J lost 9 bases; unmatched junction nucleotides: 0. The CDR3 consists of 12 residues. Germline V gene sequence: CDR1 MNHEY, CDR2 SMNVEV (reference sequence). For the CDR3, the DNA is TGTGCCAGCAGTTTATCCGGGGGGACGCAGTATTTT. It translates to CASSLSGGTQYF.

The CDR3 sequence is CASSFLWGDGYTF. In nucleotides, the CDR3 is TGTGCCAGCAGCTTCCTCTGGGGGGATGGCTACACCTTC. The chain couples TRBV11-2 to TRBJ1-2; D may be TRBD1 (5 bases). The CDR3 length is 13 residues. In germline, CDR1 is SGHAT, CDR2 FQNNGV. Trimming took 3 bases from V and 6 from J, leaving 11 bases between them.

The gene calls are TRBV7-9 and TRBJ1-2; D not certain. The CDR3 covers 16 residues. CDR1 is SEHNR, CDR2 FQNEAQ, per germline (reference sequence). The V and J ends lost 6 bases and 3 bases respectively, with 20 bases between them. The CDR3 DNA is TGTGCCAGCAGTATGGAGAGGTGGCGCGCTGACTATGGCTACACCTTC. The encoded protein is CASSMERWRADYGYTF.

In this sample, this clone turned up once. V gene TRBV5-6 combines with J gene TRBJ1-2, with D tentatively TRBD1 (6 bases). V lost 5 bases and J 3 bases, leaving 11 bases between the germline ends. This CDR3 spans 13 amino acids. In germline, CDR1 is SGHDT, CDR2 YYEEEE. CDR3 sequence reads: CASSPDRYYGYTF. The CDR3 DNA follows: TGTGCCAGCAGTCCGGACAGATACTATGGCTACACCTTC. Based on the CDR3 plus reference TRBV5-6 and TRBJ1-2, the full variable domain is DAGVTQSPTHLIKTRGQQVTLRCSPKSGHDTVSWYQQALGQGPQFIFQYYEEEERQRGNFPDRFSGHQFPNYSSELNVNALLLGDSALYLCASSPDRYYGYTFGSGTRLTVV.

DNA of the CDR3: TGTGCCAGCTCACACACGGGACAGGCCGCCTACGAGCAGTACTTC. Translating gives CASSHTGQAAYEQYF. This sequence joins TRBV18 and TRBJ2-7, with 8 bases identical to TRBD1. This CDR3 has 15 amino acids. Per germline, CDR1 KGHSH and CDR2 LQKENI. V gave up 4 bases and J gave up 2 bases; unmatched junction bases: 7. Using reference TRBV18 and TRBJ2-7 for the parts outside the CDR3, the full variable domain is NAGVMQNPRHLVRRRGQEARLRCSPMKGHSHVYWYRQLPEEGLKFMVYLQKENIIDESGMPKERFSAEFPKEGPSILRIQQVVRGDSAAYFCASSHTGQAAYEQYFGPGTRLTVT.

The chain couples TRBV18 to TRBJ1-2, with a tentative D call TRBD1 (5 bases). CDR3 length: 14 residues. The ends were cut back, 3 bases at V and 4 bases at J, with 12 bases in the middle. The germline gives CDR1 KGHSH, CDR2 LQKENI. CDR3 in amino acids: CASSPNTGVYGYTF. The CDR3 nucleotides are TGTGCCAGCTCACCCAACACGGGGGTCTATGGCTACACCTTC.

This clone was seen only a few times. The rearrangement links TRBV20-1 to TRBJ1-1; no reliable D call. The CDR3 totals 11 residues. V was pared by 5 bases and J by 6 bases, with 10 bases between. Germline CDR1 reads DFQATT; CDR2 reads SNEGSKA (reference sequence). The CDR3 DNA is TGCAGTGCTTCAGTTCTCTCTGAAGCTTTCTTT. Protein product: CSASVLSEAFF.

V and J are TRBV19 and TRBJ2-3, with TRBD2 matching over 8 bases. From germline, CDR1 is LNHDA and CDR2 SQIVND (reference sequence). CDR3 length: 17 amino acids. The J segment lost 2 bases and the V segment lost 4 bases, leaving 11 bases of the junction unmatched. The CDR3 DNA follows: TGTGCCAGTAGTAGGTTTAGCGGGGCCGGCGTCACAGATACGCAGTATTTT. This gives the protein CASSRFSGAGVTDTQYF. The whole variable domain, remainder taken from reference TRBV19 and TRBJ2-3, is DGGITQSPKYLFRKEGQNVTLSCEQNLNHDAMYWYRQDPGQGLRLIYYSQIVNDFQKGDIAEGYSVSREKKESFPLTVTSAQKNPTAFYLCASSRFSGAGVTDTQYFGPGTRLTVL.

A single count supports this clone. The chain links TRBV27 to TRBJ1-1, with D unresolved. The CDR3 has 14 amino acids. V was pared by 6 bases and J by 5 bases, with 16 bases between. Germline lookup yields CDR1 MNHEY and CDR2 SMNVEV (reference sequence). The CDR3 loop reads CASSILGDGTEAFF. CDR3 DNA: TGTGCCAGCAGCATCCTGGGAGACGGGACTGAAGCTTTCTTT.

The DNA for the CDR3 is TGTGCCAGCAGCCAGGGGCCCCGAGCCAGATACACCTTC. Its protein product is CASSQGPRARYTF. The V and J genes are TRBV2 and TRBJ1-2; possibly TRBD1 for D (6 bases). Germline assignment: CDR1 SNHLY and CDR2 FYNNEI. V lost 6 bases, J lost 11 bases, and 19 bases lay in between. This CDR3 has 13 residues.

This rearrangement joins TRBV5-4 to TRBJ1-1, with TRBD1 matching over 11 bases. The CDR3 sequence is 15 residues long. Unmatched junction bases numbered 4, after V lost 2 bases and J lost 4 bases. CDR1 and CDR2 from the germline V gene are SGHNT and YYREEE (reference sequence). For the CDR3, the DNA is TGTGCCAGCAGCTTCCGGACAGGGGGCGTCACTGAAGCTTTCTTT. Protein product: CASSFRTGGVTEAFF.

The chain recombines TRBV9 with TRBJ2-2; TRBD1 matches 10 bases. Germline V gene data show CDR1 as SGDLS and CDR2 as YYNGEE. There are 16 residues in the CDR3. V lost 5 bases, J lost 0 bases, and 4 bases stayed unmatched. CDR3 amino acids: CASRPGQGTNTGELFF. CDR3 coding DNA: TGTGCCAGCAGGCCGGGACAGGGGACGAACACCGGGGAGCTGTTTTTT.

Worth noting for this clone: This sample includes further DNA sequences coding for the same CDR3. The chain couples TRBV30 to TRBJ2-7, with 7 bases identical to TRBD2. From germline, CDR1 is GTSNPN and CDR2 SVGIG (reference sequence). This CDR3 has 11 amino acids. The V and J ends lost 3 bases and 6 bases, in that order; junction bases with no gene match: 2. The CDR3 region is CAWSWGGEQYF. In DNA form, the CDR3 reads TGTGCCTGGAGCTGGGGGGGCGAGCAGTACTTC.

This clone was observed a single time. The genes are TRBV5-1 and TRBJ2-2; 7 nucleotides agree with TRBD1. This CDR3 region has 16 residues. The germline V gene has CDR1 SGHRS and CDR2 YFSETQ. The J segment lost 1 base and the V segment lost 1 base, leaving 4 bases of the junction unmatched. CDR3: CASSLSRQGNTGELFF. DNA for the CDR3: TGCGCCAGCAGCTTGAGTAGACAGGGGAACACCGGGGAGCTGTTTTTT.

J is TRBJ1-1 and V is TRBV10-2, with D possibly being TRBD1 (5 bases). CDR3 length: 15 residues. The V gene lost 2 bases and the J gene lost 2 bases, with 12 bases spanning the gap. CDR1 WSHSY and CDR2 SAAADI come from the germline V gene. CDR3 residues: CASSEDWGGNTEAFF. DNA for the CDR3: TGCGCCAGCAGTGAGGATTGGGGGGGAAACACTGAAGCTTTCTTT.

The chain joins TRBV10-3 to TRBJ2-3; TRBD1 is a possible D gene (6 bases). The CDR3 totals 16 residues. Trimming took 3 bases from V and 4 from J, leaving 17 bases between them. Germline V gene data show CDR1 as ENHRY and CDR2 as SYGVKD. CDR3 protein: CAISDSGTPIADTQYF. CDR3 in DNA: TGTGCCATCAGTGATTCGGGGACACCGATCGCAGATACGCAGTATTTT.

For this clone: The junction shows a germline mismatch at one end, possibly a read error. The chain has TRBV7-7 and TRBJ2-2, with 8 bases identical to TRBD1. The CDR3 has 14 residues. Per germline, CDR1 SSHAT and CDR2 FNYEAQ (reference sequence). The CDR3: CASSSDRGTGELFF. In DNA form, the CDR3 reads TGTGCTAGCAGCTCCGACAGGGGCACCGGGGAGCTGTTTTTT.